One sample yielded the 15 T cell receptor beta chains listed below, sequenced in a study of CD8+ T cells in alopecia areata. The treatment here: oral pan-JAK inhibitor, 5-10 mg twice daily. Following extraction, RNA underwent reverse transcription to cDNA, which served as the sequencing template. Sequencing used immunoSEQ multiplex PCR; TCRdb keeps in-frame clones, though not all of them. Of hundreds of thousands of clones listed, just over 65% are singletons. This specimen consisted of CD4+ T cells sorted from blood, obtained around week 46, from a patient treated with tofacitinib. The receptors stem from a human donor with alopecia areata.

The chain couples TRBV6-6 to TRBJ2-7; possibly TRBD1 for D (6 bases). The V end lost 6 bases, the J end lost 5 bases, and 17 bases lay between the germline ends. The germline V gene encodes CDR1 MNHNY and CDR2 SVGAGI (reference sequence). The CDR3 runs 14 residues. Here the CDR3 reads CASRQGDRIHEQYF. As DNA, the CDR3 is TGTGCCAGCAGACAGGGTGACCGGATTCACGAGCAGTACTTC.

The chain carries TRBV2 and TRBJ2-6, with D tentatively TRBD1 (6 bases). Germline CDR1 and CDR2: SNHLY and FYNNEI. The CDR3 runs to 15 residues. Trimming took 7 bases from V and 0 from J, leaving 10 bases between them. The CDR3 loop reads CASKKGGSGANVLTF. The CDR3 coding sequence is TGTGCCAGCAAAAAAGGGGGCTCTGGGGCCAACGTCCTGACTTTC.

V gene TRBV12-5 combines with J gene TRBJ1-1; D is perhaps TRBD1 (6 bases). With 4 bases removed from V and 2 bases from J, the gap between germline ends came to 11 bases. The CDR3 length is 14 residues. Germline V gene lookup returns CDR1 LGHNT and CDR2 FRNRAP. As DNA, the CDR3 is TGTGCTAGTGGTTCGGGGGCCCTCAACACTGAAGCTTTCTTT. Encoded protein: CASGSGALNTEAFF.

This rearrangement joins TRBV29-1 to TRBJ1-4; 10 bases are a match to TRBD1. Per the germline V gene, CDR1 is SQVTM and CDR2 is ANQGSEA. Trimming cost V 4 bases and J 8 bases; bases outside gene matches: 10. This CDR3 spans 15 amino acids. CDR3 nucleotides: TGCAGCGTTGTTATCCCGGGACAGGGGTACGAAAAACTGTTTTTT. Translating gives CSVVIPGQGYEKLFF.

The rearrangement uses TRBV18 and TRBJ2-7; TRBD1 agrees at 7 bases. Germline assignment: CDR1 KGHSH and CDR2 LQKENI. The CDR3 is 14 amino acids. V was clipped by 2 bases and J by 5 bases; unmatched bases: 6. The CDR3 sequence: CASSPERQGNEQYF. The CDR3 DNA reads TGTGCCAGCTCACCAGAGAGACAGGGCAACGAGCAGTACTTC.

The genes are TRBV29-1 and TRBJ2-7; TRBD2 agrees at 7 bases. The CDR3 is made up of 13 amino acids. Germline V gives CDR1 SQVTM, CDR2 ANQGSEA. J lost 4 bases, V lost 7 bases, and 10 bases had no gene match. The CDR3 reads CSASAGRDYEQYF. The CDR3 DNA is TGCAGCGCCTCAGCGGGACGGGATTACGAGCAGTACTTC.

The CDR3 here is CASSPGITYGYTF. The CDR3 bases are TGTGCCAGCAGTCCCGGGATAACCTATGGCTACACCTTC. The V and J genes are TRBV27 and TRBJ1-2; D unresolved. This CDR3 contains 13 residues. Between the trimmed V and J ends, which lost 5 bases and 4 bases, there was a span of 11 bases. The germline V gene encodes CDR1 MNHEY and CDR2 SMNVEV (reference sequence).

In this sample, this clone turned up once. The V call is TRBV5-1, the J call TRBJ1-5, with unresolved D. Per the germline V gene, CDR1 is SGHRS and CDR2 is YFSETQ. CDR3 length equals 15 residues. Trimming left V 0 bases short and J 8 bases short, with 15 bases between. The CDR3 nucleotides are TGCGCCAGCAGCTTGGCCGGCAATTCAGTGGAGCCCCAGCATTTT. Amino acid sequence: CASSLAGNSVEPQHF.

This clone was recorded once. This chain links TRBV18 with TRBJ2-7; D is undetermined. Germline CDR1 reads KGHSH; CDR2 reads LQKENI. Trimming shortened V by 1 base and J by 3 bases, and 10 bases separated the two germline ends. This CDR3 is built from 14 residues. CDR3 coding DNA: TGTGCCAGCTCACCACGTAACCAGAACTACGAGCAGTACTTC. This codes for CASSPRNQNYEQYF.

The rearrangement joins TRBV20-1 to TRBJ2-7, with D possibly matching TRBD2 (5 bases). CDR1 is DFQATT, CDR2 SNEGSKA, per germline (reference sequence). The CDR3 consists of 11 residues. Trimming pared 6 bases from V and 7 bases from J, leaving 13 bases between. CDR3: CSAKTGKEQYF. CDR3 sequence (DNA): TGCAGTGCAAAGACGGGGAAAGAGCAGTACTTC.

The chain carries TRBV6-5 and TRBJ2-3; D call uncertain. CDR3 length: 10 residues. Per germline, CDR1 MNHEY and CDR2 SVGAGI. Trimming removed 8 bases at V and 1 base at J, with 1 base between. The CDR3 region has the DNA TGTGCCAGCCGCACAGATACGCAGTATTTT. Its translation is CASRTDTQYF.

The count of this clone is one. The chain employs TRBV9 and TRBJ2-7; tentative D call: TRBD1 (5 bases). Germline V lookup: CDR1 SGDLS, CDR2 YYNGEE. Trimming cost V 0 bases and J 2 bases, with 9 bases left between them. The CDR3 spans 14 residues. The CDR3 region has the DNA TGTGCCAGCAGCGTAGCCCAGGGAACCTACGAGCAGTACTTC. Translating gives CASSVAQGTYEQYF.

This clone was counted between two and nine times. V is TRBV29-1 and J is TRBJ1-5; a weak D match, TRBD1 (5 bases). The germline V gene encodes CDR1 SQVTM and CDR2 ANQGSEA. V was pared by 4 bases and J by 5 bases, with 30 bases between. This CDR3 contains 19 residues. The CDR3 is CSVAVLPDTTHWPDQPQHF. DNA for the CDR3: TGCAGCGTTGCGGTGTTACCGGACACCACACATTGGCCCGATCAGCCCCAGCATTTT.

The CDR3 loop is CAWRGYYGYTF. The CDR3 DNA reads as TGTGCCTGGAGGGGCTACTATGGCTACACCTTC. The rearrangement joins TRBV30 to TRBJ1-2, with unresolved D. The CDR3 extends over 11 amino acids. Between the trimmed V and J ends, which lost 3 bases and 3 bases, there was a span of 5 bases. Germline loops: CDR1 GTSNPN, CDR2 SVGIG (reference sequence).

This clone was counted a few times. The rearrangement joins TRBV29-1 to TRBJ2-7; 9 bases fit TRBD1. V lost 7 bases, J lost 3 bases, and 7 bases stayed unmatched. Germline lookup yields CDR1 SQVTM and CDR2 ANQGSEA. The CDR3 is 13 residues long. This CDR3 reads CSGGQGGGYEQYF. The CDR3 DNA reads TGCAGCGGGGGACAGGGCGGAGGCTACGAGCAGTACTTC.